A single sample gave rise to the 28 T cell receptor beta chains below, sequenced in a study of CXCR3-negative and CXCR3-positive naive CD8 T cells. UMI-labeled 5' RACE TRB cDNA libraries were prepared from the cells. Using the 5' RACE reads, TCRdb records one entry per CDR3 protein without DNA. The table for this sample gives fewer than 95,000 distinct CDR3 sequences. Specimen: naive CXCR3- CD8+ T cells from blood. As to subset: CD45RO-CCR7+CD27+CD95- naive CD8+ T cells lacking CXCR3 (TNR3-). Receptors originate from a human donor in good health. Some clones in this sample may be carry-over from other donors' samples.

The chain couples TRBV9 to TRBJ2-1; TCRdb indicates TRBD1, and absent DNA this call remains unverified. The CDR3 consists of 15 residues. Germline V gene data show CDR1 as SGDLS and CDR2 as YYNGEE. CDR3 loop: CASSVEGGPGNEQFF.

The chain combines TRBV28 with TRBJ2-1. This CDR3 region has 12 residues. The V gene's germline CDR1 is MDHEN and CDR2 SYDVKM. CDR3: CASSLWDNEQFF.

CDR3 amino acids: CASSPGGVIETQYF. The gene calls are TRBV9 and TRBJ2-5; TCRdb's assignment of TRBD2 cannot be checked, as there is no DNA. This CDR3 spans 14 amino acids. Germline CDR1 is SGDLS and CDR2 is YYNGEE.

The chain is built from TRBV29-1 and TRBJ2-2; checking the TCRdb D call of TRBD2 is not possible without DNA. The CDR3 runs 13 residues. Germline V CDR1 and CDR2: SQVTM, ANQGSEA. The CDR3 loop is CSVEEGGTGELFF.

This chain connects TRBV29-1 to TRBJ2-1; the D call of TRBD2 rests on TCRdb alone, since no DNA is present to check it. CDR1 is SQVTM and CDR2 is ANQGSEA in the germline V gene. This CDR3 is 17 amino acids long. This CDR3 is CSVESPRLAGEYNEQFF.

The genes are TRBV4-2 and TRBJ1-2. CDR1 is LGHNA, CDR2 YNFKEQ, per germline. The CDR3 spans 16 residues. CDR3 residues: CASSQDSRQATYGYTF.

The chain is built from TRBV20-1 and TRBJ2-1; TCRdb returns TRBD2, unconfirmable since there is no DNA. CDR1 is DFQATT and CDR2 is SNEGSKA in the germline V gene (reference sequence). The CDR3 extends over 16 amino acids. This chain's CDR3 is CSAQVASGGLYNEQFF.

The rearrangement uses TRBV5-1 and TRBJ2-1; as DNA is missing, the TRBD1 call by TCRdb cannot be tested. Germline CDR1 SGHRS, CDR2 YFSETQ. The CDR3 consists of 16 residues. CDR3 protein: CASSFGGAGYYNEQFF. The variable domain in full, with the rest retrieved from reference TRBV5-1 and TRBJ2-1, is KAGVTQTPRYLIKTRGQQVTLSCSPISGHRSVSWYQQTPGQGLQFLFEYFSETQRNKGNFPGRFSGRQFSNSRSEMNVSTLELGDSALYLCASSFGGAGYYNEQFFGPGTRLTVL.

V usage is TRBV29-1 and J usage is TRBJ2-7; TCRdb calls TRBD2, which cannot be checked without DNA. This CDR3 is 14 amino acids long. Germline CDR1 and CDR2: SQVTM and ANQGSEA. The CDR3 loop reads CSVAPTRGSDEQYF.

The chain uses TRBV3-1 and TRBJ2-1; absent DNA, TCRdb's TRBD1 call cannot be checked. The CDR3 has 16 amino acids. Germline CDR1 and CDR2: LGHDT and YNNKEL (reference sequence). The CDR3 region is CASSQGGRGIDNEQFF.

CDR3 region: CSVDPLAEGTDTQYF. The chain combines TRBV29-1 with TRBJ2-3; TCRdb reports TRBD2, a call that lacks DNA to check it against. This CDR3 is 15 amino acids long. Germline lookup yields CDR1 SQVTM and CDR2 ANQGSEA.

This chain's CDR3 is CSARPPGPLSDTQYF. V usage is TRBV20-1 and J usage is TRBJ2-3; TCRdb's assignment of TRBD1 cannot be checked, as there is no DNA. Germline lookup yields CDR1 DFQATT and CDR2 SNEGSKA (reference sequence). This CDR3 contains 15 residues.

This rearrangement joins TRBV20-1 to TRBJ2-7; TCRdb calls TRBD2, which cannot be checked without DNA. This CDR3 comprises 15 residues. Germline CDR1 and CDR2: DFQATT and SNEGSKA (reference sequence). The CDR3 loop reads CSAHNPREGRQEQYF.

CDR3 region: CASSSSTADGDTGELFF. The chain has TRBV27 and TRBJ2-2; TCRdb's assignment of TRBD1 cannot be checked, as there is no DNA. This CDR3 contains 17 residues. The germline gives CDR1 MNHEY, CDR2 SMNVEV (reference sequence).

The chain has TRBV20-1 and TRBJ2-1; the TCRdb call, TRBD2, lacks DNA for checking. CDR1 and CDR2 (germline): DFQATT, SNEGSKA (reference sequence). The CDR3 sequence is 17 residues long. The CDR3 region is CSAPAKGLAGVYNEQFF.

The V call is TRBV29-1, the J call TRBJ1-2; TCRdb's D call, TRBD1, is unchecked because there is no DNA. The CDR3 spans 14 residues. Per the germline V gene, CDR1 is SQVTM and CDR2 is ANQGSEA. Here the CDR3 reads CSVESLDRNYGYTF.

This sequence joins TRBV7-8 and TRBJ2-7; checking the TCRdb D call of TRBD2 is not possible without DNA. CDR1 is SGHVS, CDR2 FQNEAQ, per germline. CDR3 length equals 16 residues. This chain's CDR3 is CASSPSAGGLSYEQYF. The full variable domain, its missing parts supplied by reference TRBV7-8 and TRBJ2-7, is GAGVSQSPRYKVAKRGQDVALRCDPISGHVSLFWYQQALGQGPEFLTYFQNEAQLDKSGLPSDRFFAERPEGSVSTLKIQRTQQEDSAVYLCASSPSAGGLSYEQYFGPGTRLTVT.

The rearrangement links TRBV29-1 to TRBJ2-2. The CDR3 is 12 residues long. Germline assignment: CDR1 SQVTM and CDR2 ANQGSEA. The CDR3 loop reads CSVVFWTGELFF.

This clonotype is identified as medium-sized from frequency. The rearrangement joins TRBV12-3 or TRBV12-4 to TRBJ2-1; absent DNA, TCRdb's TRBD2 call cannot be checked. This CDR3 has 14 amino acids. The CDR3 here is CASSLGGGWSEQFF.

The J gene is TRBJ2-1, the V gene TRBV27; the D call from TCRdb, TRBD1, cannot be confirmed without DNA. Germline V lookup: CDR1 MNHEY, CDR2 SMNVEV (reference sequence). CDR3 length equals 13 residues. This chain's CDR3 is CASSYSPGHEQFF.

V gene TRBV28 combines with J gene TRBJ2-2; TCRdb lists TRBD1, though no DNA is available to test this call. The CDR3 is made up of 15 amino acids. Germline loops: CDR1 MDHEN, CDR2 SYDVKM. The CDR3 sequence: CASSPTGGYTGELFF.

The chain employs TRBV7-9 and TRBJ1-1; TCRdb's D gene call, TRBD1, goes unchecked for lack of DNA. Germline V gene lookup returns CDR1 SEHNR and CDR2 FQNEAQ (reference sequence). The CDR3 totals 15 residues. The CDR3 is CASSQKQGAGTEAFF.

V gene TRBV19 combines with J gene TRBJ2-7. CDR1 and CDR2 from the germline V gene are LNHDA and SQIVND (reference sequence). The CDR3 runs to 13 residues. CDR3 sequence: CASSIGVAYEQYF.

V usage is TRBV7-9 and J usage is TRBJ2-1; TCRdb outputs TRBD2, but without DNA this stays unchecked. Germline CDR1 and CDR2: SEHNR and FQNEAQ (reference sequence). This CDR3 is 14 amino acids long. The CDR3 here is CASSFSGRAYEQFF.

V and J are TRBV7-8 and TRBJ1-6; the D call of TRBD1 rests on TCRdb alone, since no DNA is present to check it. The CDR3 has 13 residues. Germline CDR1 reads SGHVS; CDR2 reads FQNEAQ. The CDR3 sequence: CASHTGEGSPLHF.

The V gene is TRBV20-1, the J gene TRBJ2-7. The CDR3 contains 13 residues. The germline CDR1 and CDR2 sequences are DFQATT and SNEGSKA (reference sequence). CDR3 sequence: CSARDTFSYEQYF.

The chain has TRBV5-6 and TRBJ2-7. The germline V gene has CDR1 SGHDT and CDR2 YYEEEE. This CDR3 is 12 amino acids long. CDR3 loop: CASSLNVYEQYF.

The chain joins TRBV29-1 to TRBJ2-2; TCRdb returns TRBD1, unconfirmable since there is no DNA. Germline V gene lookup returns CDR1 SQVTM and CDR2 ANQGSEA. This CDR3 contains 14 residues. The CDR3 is CSGRMDRDTGELFF.